This T cell receptor beta chain is from a study of blood T cell repertoires in COVID-19. Study summary: Sample material is recorded as cDNA or gDNA derived from T cells, B-cell-depleted T cells, or PBMCs.

The repertoire was sequenced with immunoSEQ multiplex PCR; TCRdb's copy has only in-frame clones and lacks some. The sample has a few hundred thousand clones, roughly 90% seen once. The CDR3 totals 12 residues. Germline CDR1 MNHEY, CDR2 SMNVEV (reference sequence). V lost 9 bases, J lost 8 bases, and 4 bases stayed unmatched. The chain has TRBV27 and TRBJ2-2; 9 positions match TRBD1. This clonotype originated in a man younger than 35 with active or convalescent COVID-19. The specimen was peripheral blood. The CDR3 nucleotides are TGTGCCAGTACAGGGGGCGAAGGGGAGCTGTTTTTT. Protein: CASTGGEGELFF.